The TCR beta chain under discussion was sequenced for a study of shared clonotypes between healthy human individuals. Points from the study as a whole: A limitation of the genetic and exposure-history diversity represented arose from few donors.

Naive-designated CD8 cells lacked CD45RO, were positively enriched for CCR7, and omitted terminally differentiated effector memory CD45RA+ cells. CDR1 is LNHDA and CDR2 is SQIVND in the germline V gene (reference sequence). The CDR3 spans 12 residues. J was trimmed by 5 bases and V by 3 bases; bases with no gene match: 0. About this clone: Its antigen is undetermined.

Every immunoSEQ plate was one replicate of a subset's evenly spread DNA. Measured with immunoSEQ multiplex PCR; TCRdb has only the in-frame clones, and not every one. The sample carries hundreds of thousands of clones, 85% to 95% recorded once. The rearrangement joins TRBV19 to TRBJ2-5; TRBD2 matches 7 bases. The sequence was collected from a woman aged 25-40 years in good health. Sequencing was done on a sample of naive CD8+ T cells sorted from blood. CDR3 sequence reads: CASSMGGETQYF. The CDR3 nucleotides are TGTGCCAGTAGTATGGGGGGGGAGACCCAGTACTTC. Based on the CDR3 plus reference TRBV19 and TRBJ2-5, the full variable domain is DGGITQSPKYLFRKEGQNVTLSCEQNLNHDAMYWYRQDPGQGLRLIYYSQIVNDFQKGDIAEGYSVSREKKESFPLTVTSAQKNPTAFYLCASSMGGETQYFGPGTRLLVL.